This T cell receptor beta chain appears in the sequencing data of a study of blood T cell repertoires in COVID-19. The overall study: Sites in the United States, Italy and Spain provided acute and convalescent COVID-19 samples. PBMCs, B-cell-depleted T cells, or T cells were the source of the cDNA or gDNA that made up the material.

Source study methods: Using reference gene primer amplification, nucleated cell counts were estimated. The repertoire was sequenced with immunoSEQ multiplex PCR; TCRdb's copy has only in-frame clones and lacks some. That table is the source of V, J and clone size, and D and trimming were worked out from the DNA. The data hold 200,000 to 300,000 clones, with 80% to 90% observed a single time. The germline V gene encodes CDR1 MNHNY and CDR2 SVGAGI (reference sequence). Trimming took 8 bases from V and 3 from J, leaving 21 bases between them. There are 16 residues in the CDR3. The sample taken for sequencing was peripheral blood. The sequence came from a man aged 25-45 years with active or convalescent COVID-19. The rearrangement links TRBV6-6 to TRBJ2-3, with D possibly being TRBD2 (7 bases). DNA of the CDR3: TGTGCCAGCTCAGCAAACCGGGGGGCTGTGACAGATACGCAGTATTTT. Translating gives CASSANRGAVTDTQYF.